This T cell receptor (beta chain) was sequenced for a study of tumor T cells in aggressive B-cell lymphoma. Profiling relied on immunoSEQ multiplex PCR, and the TCRdb table lists in-frame clones only, not all of them. The sample lists 5,900 or so clones, roughly 77% occurring once. The CDR3 extends over 15 amino acids. V dropped 5 bases and J dropped 0; count of bases not matched to a gene: 6. CDR1 LNHNV and CDR2 YYDKDF come from the germline V gene (reference sequence). This clone was observed a few times. J is TRBJ1-1 and V is TRBV15; 7 bases are a match to TRBD1. The sequence was obtained from an adult with diffuse large B cell lymphoma. Sequenced material: tumor tissue. The CDR3 nucleotides are TGTGCCACCAGCCGAACAGGGGCCCTGAACACTGAAGCTTTCTTT. It translates to CATSRTGALNTEAFF.